The T cell receptor (beta chain) under discussion was sequenced for a study of OX40 agonist ivuxolimab in advanced cancers. V shed 5 bases and J 1 base; nucleotides not matched to a gene: 7. The CDR3 length is 15 residues. Per germline, CDR1 MDHEN and CDR2 SYDVKM. Here immunoSEQ multiplex PCR was the method, and the copy in TCRdb shows in-frame clones only, minus some. The sample holds about 58,000 clones, around nine tenths seen once. This clonotype originated in an adult with an advanced solid tumor such as melanoma, head and neck, liver or kidney cancer. The sample here was CD4+ or CD8+ T cells sorted from blood, taken in a trial of the OX40 agonist ivuxolimab. This rearrangement joins TRBV28 to TRBJ1-1; 7 nucleotides line up with TRBD1. The CDR3: CASSPGDRQNTEAFF. The CDR3 region has the DNA TGTGCCAGCAGTCCCGGGGACAGACAGAACACTGAAGCTTTCTTT.